The T cell receptor beta chain under discussion was sequenced for a study of T cell changes during pregnancy in multiple sclerosis (dated by TCRdb to 2018 to 2020). Concerning the study at large: Changes in the T cell repertoire over the course of pregnancy were examined in this study in women with multiple sclerosis.

CDR1 and CDR2, per the germline V gene, are LGHNA and YSLEER. Cut back by 0 bases and 0 bases, the V and J ends lie 12 bases apart. The CDR3 measures 16 amino acids from cysteine to phenylalanine. CDR3 DNA only is kept here, 48 bases in frame from base 1. Library prep was done by the immunoSEQ multiplex PCR assay. TCRdb stores this immuneACCESS table with in-frame sequences only. Part of the clones is absent; in the studies checked, under half of the shortfall reflects unresolved V genes, and no reason is known for the rest. The sample table holds 25,000 to 30,000 clones, of which roughly nine tenths were seen once. The ten largest make up 6.5% to 8.5% of the sample. In regard to this clone: Its binding antigen is unknown. No base-level quality is on record; no much larger clone is a single base apart.

The TCR was taken from a female donor with multiple sclerosis, enrolled in a pregnancy study. The V and J segments used are TRBV4-3 and TRBJ2-7; confidence is insufficient to name the D gene. Here the sequenced sample was CD8+ T cells from peripheral blood mononuclear cells, taken in the second trimester of pregnancy. The CDR3 reads CASSQDASEYSYEQYF. In nucleotide form, the sequence is TGCGCCAGCAGCCAAGATGCGTCGGAGTACTCCTACGAGCAGTACTTC.